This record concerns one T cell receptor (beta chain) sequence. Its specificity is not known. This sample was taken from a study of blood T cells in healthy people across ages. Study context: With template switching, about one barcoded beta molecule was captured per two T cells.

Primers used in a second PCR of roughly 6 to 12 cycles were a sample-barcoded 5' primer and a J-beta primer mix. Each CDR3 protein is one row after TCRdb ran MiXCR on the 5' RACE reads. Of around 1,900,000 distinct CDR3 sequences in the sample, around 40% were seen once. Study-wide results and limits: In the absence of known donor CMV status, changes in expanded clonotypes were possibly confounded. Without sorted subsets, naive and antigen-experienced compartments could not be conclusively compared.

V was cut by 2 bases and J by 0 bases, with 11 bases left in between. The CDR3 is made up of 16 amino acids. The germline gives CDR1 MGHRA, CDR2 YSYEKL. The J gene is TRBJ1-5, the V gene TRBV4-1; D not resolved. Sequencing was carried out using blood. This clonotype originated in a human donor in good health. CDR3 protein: CASSQPFKGSNQPQHF. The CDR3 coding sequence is TGCGCCAGCAGCCAACCATTCAAGGGTAGCAATCAGCCCCAGCATTTT.